This T cell receptor (beta chain) appears in the sequencing data of a study of cytomegalovirus exposure and HLA in healthy donors. Broader study findings: Across donors, presence/absence analyses took sequencing depth to be roughly uniform. 164 TCR beta chains were listed as cytomegalovirus-associated.

The PCR was carried out with 60 Vbeta primers and 13 Jbeta primers. Sequenced by immunoSEQ multiplex PCR; TCRdb stores in-frame clones only, minus some. This sample has some 120,000 clones, with roughly four fifths found just once. Trimming removed 8 bases from V and 4 bases from J; junction bases left unmatched: 8. The CDR3 covers 15 residues. Germline CDR1 reads SEHNR; CDR2 reads FQNEAQ (reference sequence). With regard to this clone: Its antigen remains unidentified.

This chain uses TRBV7-9 with TRBJ2-2; 9 nucleotides agree with TRBD2. The sample was PBMCs. The source of this sequence is a middle-aged woman in good health and CMV-seronegative. The CDR3 loop reads CASSRGRVGTGELFF. Here the CDR3 DNA reads TGTGCCAGCTCCCGCGGGAGGGTAGGCACCGGGGAGCTGTTTTTT.